These 13 T cell receptor beta chains were all obtained from the same sample, sequenced in a study of tumor and adjacent non-tumor tissue in lung cancer. A modified ARM-PCR protocol with three rounds of nested PCR amplified TCRbeta. TCRdb reprocessed the multiplex PCR reads with MiXCR, giving one entry per CDR3 protein. The data contain around 210,000 distinct CDR3 sequences, 60% to 85% of them singletons. This sample's RNA came from whole unsorted tissue. The sequencing sample was made of lung tumor tissue. Every receptor here comes from a man aged 60 to 69 with non-small cell lung cancer.

The V call is TRBV5-1, the J call TRBJ2-5, with 10 bases identical to TRBD1. V was clipped by 2 bases and J by 7 bases; unmatched bases: 11. The CDR3 loop spans 16 amino acids. Germline V gives CDR1 SGHRS, CDR2 YFSETQ. The CDR3 loop reads CASSFQGQGVGGTQYF. The DNA for the CDR3 is TGCGCCAGCAGCTTCCAAGGACAGGGGGTCGGTGGGACCCAGTACTTC.

In its sample, this clonotype was seen once. The junction differs from germline at one of its ends, possibly a read error. The CDR3 spells CSVDQGGNLPLHF. The CDR3 bases are TGCAGCGTTGATCAGGGAGGGAATTTACCCCTCCACTTT. The chain links TRBV29-1 to TRBJ1-6, with D possibly matching TRBD1 (5 bases). Germline CDR1 is SQVTM and CDR2 is ANQGSEA. This CDR3 has 13 amino acids.

On this clonotype itself: Relative to the germline gene, one junction end is altered; a read error may explain this. The CDR3 loop reads CASSLERADTQYF. The CDR3 DNA is TGTGCCAGCAGCTTGGAGCGCGCAGATACGCAGTATTTC. The genes are TRBV5-4 and TRBJ2-3; no reliable D call. In germline, CDR1 is SGHNT, CDR2 YYREEE (reference sequence). The CDR3 totals 13 residues.

This clonotype was observed many times. The V call is TRBV10-2, the J call TRBJ2-1; D is uncertain. The CDR3 is 12 residues long. V was clipped by 5 bases and J by 8 bases, with 10 bases between them. CDR1 is WSHSY, CDR2 SAAADI, per germline. The CDR3 DNA sequence: TGCGCCAGCAGTTCCAGAGGCCATGAGCAGTTCTTC. Amino acids: CASSSRGHEQFF.

In this sample, this clonotype turned up once. The V gene is TRBV5-6, the J gene TRBJ1-3; D unclear. The CDR3 sequence is 14 residues long. From germline, CDR1 is SGHDT and CDR2 YYEEEE. V was clipped by 0 bases and J by 4 bases, with 8 bases between them. CDR3 in DNA: TGTGCCAGCAGCTTGGGAGTCTCCGGAAACACCATATATTTT. Residues: CASSLGVSGNTIYF.

This clonotype was counted only a few times. A much larger clone sits a single nucleotide away, making a read error possible. This rearrangement joins TRBV10-1 to TRBJ1-1, with a weak D call TRBD1 (6 bases). This CDR3 comprises 14 residues. Germline V CDR1 and CDR2: WNHNN, SYGVQD (reference sequence). This CDR3 is CASTESRGARKTFF. The CDR3 nucleotides read TGCGCCAGCACTGAGTCGCGGGGGGCAAGGAAAACTTTCTTT.

Comment on this clonotype: Without the conserved terminal phenylalanine or tryptophan, this CDR3 likely stems from a read error. No DNA is shown, since the ends of the CDR3 on it are uncertain; the CDR3 is the one TCRdb lists. The chain carries TRBV6-5 and TRBJ2-7; the table gives TRBD2 as D, unverified against the DNA. With termini counted, the CDR3 has 15 amino acids. Germline lookup yields CDR1 MNHEY and CDR2 SVGAGI. CDR3 protein: CASSPGLAGSYEHYY.

Details on this clonotype: The junction departs from germline at one end; a sequencing error may be responsible. The V and J genes are TRBV6-1 and TRBJ1-5; D may be TRBD1 (5 bases). This CDR3 region has 15 residues. Looked up from germline, CDR1 is MNHNS and CDR2 is SASEGT. In nucleotides, the CDR3 is TGTGCCAGCAGTTCGGACATGGTAGGGAGTCAGCCCCATCATTTT. This translates into CASSSDMVGSQPHHF.

A note on this clonotype: The junction departs from the called germline gene at one end, perhaps through a read error. The chain recombines TRBV4-3 with TRBJ2-7; TRBD2 agrees at 9 bases. Germline V gene sequence: CDR1 LGHNA, CDR2 YSLEER. CDR3 length: 17 residues. CDR3 sequence (DNA): TGCGCCAGCAGCCATGTTGTTAGCGGGGGTTCGCCCTACGAGCAGAACTTC. It yields the protein CASSHVVSGGSPYEQNF.

As for this clonotype: A read error may be the cause here, since a much bigger clone is one base away. The rearrangement uses TRBV6-2 or TRBV6-3 and TRBJ2-1; maybe TRBD1 (6 bases). The germline gives CDR1 MNHEY, CDR2 SVGEGT. The CDR3 spans 11 residues. CDR3 region: CANSYVRGVFF. In nucleotides, the CDR3 is TGTGCCAACAGTTACGTCAGGGGAGTCTTCTTC.

V usage is TRBV2 and J usage is TRBJ2-1, with TRBD2 matching 7 bases. Looked up from germline, CDR1 is SNHLY and CDR2 is FYNNEI. There are 16 residues in the CDR3. The junction had 12 bases not matched to a gene; V was cut back by 8 bases and J by 2 bases. Here the CDR3 reads CASAPRGGRTYNEQFF. The CDR3 DNA sequence: TGTGCCAGCGCCCCGCGGGGAGGGAGGACCTACAATGAGCAGTTCTTC.

A few counts support this clonotype. At one of its ends the junction is not consistent with the germline gene, which may arise from a read error. The chain joins TRBV4-2 to TRBJ2-3; D perhaps matches TRBD1 (6 bases). Germline CDR1 reads LGHNA; CDR2 reads YNFKEQ. This CDR3 is 16 amino acids long. DNA of the CDR3: TGTGCCAGCTGCCAAGATCGGGCAGGGGGCACAGATACGCAGTATTTT. This gives the protein CASCQDRAGGTDTQYF.

V gene TRBV11-3 combines with J gene TRBJ2-3; 9 bases match TRBD2. The CDR3 is 16 amino acids. The V gene end was trimmed by 2 bases and the J gene end by 5 bases; junction bases not matched to a gene: 8. Germline values: CDR1 SGHNT, CDR2 YENEEA. CDR3 residues: CASSLLAGGCIDTQYF. CDR3 DNA sequence: TGTGCCAGCAGCTTACTCGCGGGGGGGTGCATAGATACGCAGTATTTT.